This TCR beta chain was captured in a study of blood T cell repertoires in COVID-19. Germline loops: CDR1 KGHDR, CDR2 SFDVKD. The V segment lost 12 bases and the J segment 0 bases; nucleotides outside the gene matches: 9. There are 15 residues in the CDR3. Authors' methods: Reference gene primer amplification in the assay estimated nucleated cell counts. The repertoire was sequenced with immunoSEQ multiplex PCR; TCRdb's copy has only in-frame clones and lacks some. From that table come the V and J calls and clone size; the DNA was used to work out D and trimming. The sample lists about 400,000 clones; around 84% were seen once.

This chain uses TRBV24-1 with TRBJ2-3; the match to TRBD2 covers 9 bases. Material for sequencing was peripheral blood. The source is a human donor in a cohort sampled during active COVID-19. CDR3 sequence reads: CAAPSGAASTDTQYF. The CDR3 DNA follows: TGTGCCGCCCCTAGCGGGGCGGCTAGCACAGATACGCAGTATTTT.